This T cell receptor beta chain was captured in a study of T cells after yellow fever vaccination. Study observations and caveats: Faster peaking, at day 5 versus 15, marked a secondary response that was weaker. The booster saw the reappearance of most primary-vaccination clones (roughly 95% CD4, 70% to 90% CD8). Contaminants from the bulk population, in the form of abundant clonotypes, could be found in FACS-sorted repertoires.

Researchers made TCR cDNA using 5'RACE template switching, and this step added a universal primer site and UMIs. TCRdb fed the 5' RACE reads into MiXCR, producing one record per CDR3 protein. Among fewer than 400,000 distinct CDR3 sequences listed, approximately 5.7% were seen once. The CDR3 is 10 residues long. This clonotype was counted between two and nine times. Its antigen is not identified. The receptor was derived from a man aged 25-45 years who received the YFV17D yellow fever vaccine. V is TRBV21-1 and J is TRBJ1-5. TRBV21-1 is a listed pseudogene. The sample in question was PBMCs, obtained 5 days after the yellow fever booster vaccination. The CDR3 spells CASGHGPQHF. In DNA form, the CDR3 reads TGTGCCAGTGGGCATGGACCCCAGCATTTT.